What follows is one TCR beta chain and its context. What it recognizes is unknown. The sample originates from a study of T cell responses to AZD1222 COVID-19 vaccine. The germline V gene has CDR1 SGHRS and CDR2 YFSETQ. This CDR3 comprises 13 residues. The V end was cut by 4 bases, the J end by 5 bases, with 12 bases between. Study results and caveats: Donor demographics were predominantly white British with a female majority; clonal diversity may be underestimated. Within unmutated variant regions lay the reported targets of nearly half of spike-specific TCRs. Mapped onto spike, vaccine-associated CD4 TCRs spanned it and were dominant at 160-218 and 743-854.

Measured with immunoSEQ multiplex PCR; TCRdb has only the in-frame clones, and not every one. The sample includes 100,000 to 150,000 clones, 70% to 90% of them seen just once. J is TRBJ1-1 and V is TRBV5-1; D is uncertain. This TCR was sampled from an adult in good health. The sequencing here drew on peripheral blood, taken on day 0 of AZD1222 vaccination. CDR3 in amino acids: CASSPTMRTEAFF. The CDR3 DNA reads TGCGCCAGCAGCCCAACGATGAGAACTGAAGCTTTCTTT.